The T cell receptor (beta chain) under discussion was sequenced for a study of T cell changes during pregnancy in multiple sclerosis. There are 15 residues in the CDR3. Germline values: CDR1 SNHLY, CDR2 FYNNEI. The V gene lost 8 bases and the J gene lost 8 bases, with 24 bases spanning the gap. Repertoires were generated with immunoSEQ multiplex PCR, while TCRdb's copy carries only in-frame clones and drops some. The top ten hold 1.5% to 2.5% of the sample, which has tens of thousands of clones, approximately 92% seen once. The specimen comprised peripheral blood, sampled in the second trimester of pregnancy. The chain combines TRBV2 with TRBJ1-2; a possible D gene is TRBD1 (6 bases). This TCR was sampled from a female donor with multiple sclerosis, enrolled in a pregnancy study. The CDR3 DNA sequence: TGTGCCAGCGGGGGCAGGAGGTCCCCAGGAGAGGGCTACACCTTC. Translation gives CASGGRRSPGEGYTF. Full variable domain (outside the CDR3, taken from reference TRBV2 and TRBJ1-2): EPEVTQTPSHQVTQMGQEVILRCVPISNHLYFYWYRQILGQKVEFLVSFYNNEISEKSEIFDDQFSVERPDGSNFTLKIRSTKLEDSAMYFCASGGRRSPGEGYTFGSGTRLTVV.